The source of this TCR beta chain is a study of cytomegalovirus exposure and HLA in healthy donors. The wider study: A data release that came early held around 85 million unique TCRs from HLA-typed donors.

General study points: Trimming of TCR beta V- and J-genes showed a link, identified in a later analysis, to a missense DCLRE1C variant. The study carried out a later analysis of TCR beta sequences. It associated some 17,000 of them with specific HLA alleles at a false discovery rate of 0.05. Highly shared sequence variants in one cluster were likely a sequencing artifact.

Germline V lookup: CDR1 SGHTS, CDR2 YDEGEE. The V end lost 4 bases, the J end lost 1 base, and 8 bases lay between the germline ends. This CDR3 comprises 13 residues. In the case of this clone: Its antigen is undetermined.

In the PCR, 60 Vbeta and 13 Jbeta primers were used. TCRdb's table, derived via immunoSEQ multiplex PCR, lists solely in-frame clones and lacks some. This table has about 190,000 clones, almost 80% appearing once. The chain couples TRBV5-8 to TRBJ1-1; D is unclear. The receptor was derived from a woman younger than 30 in good health and CMV-seronegative. Sequenced input: PBMCs. The CDR3 is CASSPYQNTEAFF. CDR3 nucleotide sequence: TGTGCCAGCAGCCCCTACCAGAACACTGAAGCTTTCTTT.